These 28 T cell receptor beta chains were all obtained from the same sample, sequenced in a study of shared clonotypes between healthy human individuals. Profiling relied on immunoSEQ multiplex PCR, and the TCRdb table lists in-frame clones only, not all of them. Here the sample spans around 600,000 clones, approximately 97% being singletons. The specimen was naive CD4+ T cells sorted from blood. Subset reported: CD45RA+ positively selected. These receptor sequences come from a woman in her twenties or thirties in good health.

The chain employs TRBV19 and TRBJ2-2; 7 bases are a match to TRBD2. Germline loops: CDR1 LNHDA, CDR2 SQIVND (reference sequence). V shed 4 bases, J shed 1 base, and the junction held 3 bases outside the gene matches. The CDR3 runs to 15 residues. CDR3 amino acids: CASSNQRENTGELFF. As DNA, the CDR3 is TGTGCCAGTAGTAATCAGCGGGAGAACACCGGGGAGCTGTTTTTT.

The V and J genes are TRBV4-1 and TRBJ2-7; 8 bases map to TRBD1. There are 16 residues in the CDR3. Trimming cost V 1 base and J 3 bases; bases outside gene matches: 8. The germline V gene has CDR1 MGHRA and CDR2 YSYEKL. The CDR3 loop reads CASSQGGRTGNYEQYF. DNA of the CDR3: TGCGCCAGCAGCCAAGGAGGAAGGACAGGGAACTACGAGCAGTACTTC.

The V call is TRBV29-1, the J call TRBJ2-2; D is possibly TRBD2 (5 bases). This CDR3 region has 13 residues. Trimming removed 5 bases at V and 2 bases at J, with 9 bases between. Germline V gene sequence: CDR1 SQVTM, CDR2 ANQGSEA. CDR3 protein: CSVREGNTGELFF. CDR3 nucleotide sequence: TGCAGCGTTCGAGAGGGCAACACCGGGGAGCTGTTTTTT.

This clone occurred once. The chain employs TRBV9 and TRBJ1-2; 9 nucleotides agree with TRBD1. Unmatched junction bases numbered 10, after V lost 0 bases and J lost 1 base. The CDR3 has 18 amino acids. CDR1 and CDR2 from the germline V gene are SGDLS and YYNGEE. This chain's CDR3 is CASSVALPGQGRNYGYTF. Written as DNA, the CDR3 is TGTGCCAGCAGCGTAGCTTTACCAGGACAGGGGCGTAACTATGGCTACACCTTC.

The chain is built from TRBV2 and TRBJ1-4; D not resolved. The CDR3 sequence is 14 residues long. The V end was cut by 3 bases, the J end by 3 bases, with 8 bases between. Germline V gives CDR1 SNHLY, CDR2 FYNNEI. The CDR3 sequence: CASSELGANEKLFF. The CDR3 coding sequence is TGTGCCAGCAGTGAGTTGGGTGCTAATGAAAAACTGTTTTTT.

CDR3 amino acids: CASSTGTGAMSNQPQHF. The CDR3 DNA sequence: TGTGCCAGCAGTACTGGGACAGGGGCGATGAGCAATCAGCCCCAGCATTTT. J is TRBJ1-5 and V is TRBV28, with 10 bases aligning to TRBD1. The V segment lost 5 bases and the J segment 1 base; nucleotides outside the gene matches: 8. Germline lookup yields CDR1 MDHEN and CDR2 SYDVKM. The CDR3 is 17 amino acids.

With respect to this clone: This sample includes further DNA sequences coding for the same CDR3. The chain links TRBV10-3 to TRBJ2-5; 10 nucleotides line up with TRBD2. CDR1 is ENHRY and CDR2 is SYGVKD in the germline V gene. This CDR3 comprises 13 residues. The V gene end was trimmed by 4 bases and the J gene end by 4 bases; junction bases not matched to a gene: 0. The CDR3 is CAISGLAGETQYF. The CDR3 nucleotides are TGTGCCATCAGTGGACTAGCGGGAGAGACCCAGTACTTC.

The chain has TRBV5-8 and TRBJ2-1; the D is unclear. Germline CDR1 and CDR2: SGHTS and YDEGEE. V lost 2 bases and J 0 bases, leaving 6 bases between the germline ends. The CDR3 covers 14 residues. As DNA, the CDR3 is TGTGCCAGCAGCTTCTCAGTCTCCTACAATGAGCAGTTCTTC. Amino acids: CASSFSVSYNEQFF.

The gene calls are TRBV19 and TRBJ1-5; 9 bases agree with TRBD1. V gave up 4 bases and J gave up 4 bases; unmatched junction bases: 8. The CDR3 runs 16 residues. The germline V gene encodes CDR1 LNHDA and CDR2 SQIVND (reference sequence). CDR3 in DNA: TGTGCCAGTAGTACGGGGACAGGGAGGGCTAATCAGCCCCAGCATTTT. Protein: CASSTGTGRANQPQHF.

The DNA for the CDR3 is TGTGCCACCTTATTCCGGGGGGTAAACTATGGCTACACCTTC. Protein sequence: CATLFRGVNYGYTF. This sequence joins TRBV28 and TRBJ1-2; D possibly corresponds to TRBD1 (5 bases). Trimming cost V 10 bases and J 2 bases, with 17 bases left between them. The CDR3 length is 14 residues. The germline gives CDR1 MDHEN, CDR2 SYDVKM.

This sequence joins TRBV4-1 and TRBJ2-4; 9 bases agree with TRBD2. The V segment lost 1 base and the J segment 3 bases; nucleotides outside the gene matches: 10. The germline V gene has CDR1 MGHRA and CDR2 YSYEKL. CDR3 length: 18 amino acids. The CDR3 loop reads CASSQGELAGRDKNIQYF. The CDR3 nucleotides read TGCGCCAGCAGCCAAGGGGAACTAGCGGGTCGGGACAAAAACATTCAGTACTTC.

This clone was detected only once. The chain joins TRBV6-5 to TRBJ2-2; 11 bases fit TRBD1. After removal of 8 bases from V and 6 bases from J, the junction contained 5 bases not matched to a gene. This CDR3 has 14 residues. Germline CDR1 MNHEY, CDR2 SVGAGI. CDR3 amino acids: CASLRGQGAGELFF. The CDR3 nucleotides read TGTGCCAGCCTTAGGGGACAGGGGGCCGGGGAGCTGTTTTTT.

The J gene is TRBJ2-7, the V gene TRBV2; tentative D call: TRBD1 (7 bases). CDR1 and CDR2 from the germline V gene are SNHLY and FYNNEI. This CDR3 has 14 residues. The germline V and J ends were trimmed by 8 bases and 6 bases, with 20 bases remaining between them. CDR3 nucleotides: TGTGCCAGCGGGGGGACAGCGAGGTCGTCCGAGCAGTACTTC. Protein sequence: CASGGTARSSEQYF.

The sample holds one count of this clone. V gene TRBV18 combines with J gene TRBJ1-2; possible D gene TRBD1, 5 bases. Germline V gene lookup returns CDR1 KGHSH and CDR2 LQKENI. The CDR3 loop spans 13 amino acids. The V and J ends lost 3 bases and 3 bases respectively, with 8 bases between them. The CDR3 DNA sequence: TGTGCCAGCTCACCGCGGGGGGACTATGGCTACACCTTC. Protein product: CASSPRGDYGYTF.

The chain has TRBV7-2 and TRBJ1-1, with a possible D match to TRBD1 (6 bases). This CDR3 is built from 15 residues. From germline, CDR1 is SGHTA and CDR2 FQGNSA. Deletions cut 5 bases from V and 6 bases from J, with 19 bases between. CDR3 in amino acids: CASSPRGVGMAEAFF. The DNA of the CDR3 is TGTGCCAGCAGCCCTAGGGGGGTGGGGATGGCTGAAGCTTTCTTT.

The rearrangement links TRBV27 to TRBJ1-6, with 9 positions matching TRBD1. V shed 9 bases and J 7 bases; nucleotides not matched to a gene: 7. This CDR3 contains 14 residues. From germline, CDR1 is MNHEY and CDR2 SMNVEV (reference sequence). In DNA form, the CDR3 reads TGTGCCAGTTCCCGGGACAGGGAAAATTCACCCCTCCACTTT. Amino acid sequence: CASSRDRENSPLHF.

This chain uses TRBV11-2 with TRBJ1-1; a possible D gene is TRBD1 (5 bases). From germline, CDR1 is SGHAT and CDR2 FQNNGV. The CDR3 has 16 residues. V was cut by 1 base and J by 4 bases, with 16 bases left in between. CDR3 amino acids: CASSLVFGGRVTEAFF. CDR3 DNA sequence: TGTGCCAGCAGCTTAGTTTTTGGGGGTAGGGTCACTGAAGCTTTCTTT.

The V call is TRBV19, the J call TRBJ2-7, with D possibly TRBD1 on 8 matching bases. This CDR3 comprises 15 residues. The V end lost 3 bases, the J end lost 1 base, and 13 bases lay between the germline ends. The germline gives CDR1 LNHDA, CDR2 SQIVND (reference sequence). CDR3 amino acids: CASSIQQGGSYEQYF. The CDR3 DNA reads TGTGCCAGTAGTATTCAACAGGGGGGGTCCTACGAGCAGTACTTC.

The rearrangement links TRBV14 to TRBJ2-1, with a tentative D call TRBD2 (6 bases). The CDR3 length is 14 residues. Trimming cost V 4 bases and J 7 bases, with 14 bases left between them. The V gene's germline CDR1 is SGHDN and CDR2 FVKESK. Written as DNA, the CDR3 is TGTGCCAGCAGCCCTAGACTAGTGAGAAATGAGCAGTTCTTC. Its protein is CASSPRLVRNEQFF.

This chain connects TRBV5-1 to TRBJ1-1, with 8 bases aligning to TRBD1. CDR1 is SGHRS and CDR2 is YFSETQ in the germline V gene. Trimming at V came to 3 bases and at J to 4 bases, leaving 5 bases not matched to a gene. CDR3 length: 14 amino acids. This chain's CDR3 is CASSSGGAGTEAFF. The CDR3 DNA is TGCGCCAGCAGCTCAGGGGGCGCGGGCACTGAAGCTTTCTTT. The whole variable domain, filled in from reference TRBV5-1 and TRBJ1-1, reads KAGVTQTPRYLIKTRGQQVTLSCSPISGHRSVSWYQQTPGQGLQFLFEYFSETQRNKGNFPGRFSGRQFSNSRSEMNVSTLELGDSALYLCASSSGGAGTEAFFGQGTRLTVV.

The chain carries TRBV18 and TRBJ1-3, with 8 bases lining up with TRBD1. This CDR3 region has 16 residues. Trimming took 2 bases from V and 0 from J; bases not matched to a gene: 3. Germline assignment: CDR1 KGHSH and CDR2 LQKENI. CDR3 coding DNA: TGTGCCAGCTCACCAGAAGACAGGGGCTCTGGAAACACCATATATTTT. Protein sequence: CASSPEDRGSGNTIYF.

The chain couples TRBV28 to TRBJ1-1, with TRBD1 as a possible D gene (5 bases). The CDR3 is 12 amino acids. Per germline, CDR1 MDHEN and CDR2 SYDVKM. Trimming took off 7 bases at V and 6 bases at J, with 12 bases between the two ends. The CDR3 DNA is TGTGCCAGCACCGGCAGGGTTTCTGAAGCTTTCTTT. Protein sequence: CASTGRVSEAFF.

The gene calls are TRBV27 and TRBJ2-3; D is unresolved. The CDR3 sequence is 16 residues long. Germline lookup yields CDR1 MNHEY and CDR2 SMNVEV (reference sequence). V was shortened by 5 bases and J by 3 bases, with 18 bases between the two germline ends. CDR3 DNA: TGTGCCAGCAGTCAACTCAGAGTCACCCTTACAGATACGCAGTATTTT. Protein sequence: CASSQLRVTLTDTQYF.

The CDR3 loop reads CASSIRDRARGNIQYF. Written as DNA, the CDR3 is TGTGCCAGTAGTATCCGGGACAGGGCCAGGGGAAACATTCAGTACTTC. The chain recombines TRBV19 with TRBJ2-4; 9 bases fit TRBD1. The CDR3 consists of 16 residues. CDR1 and CDR2 from the germline V gene are LNHDA and SQIVND (reference sequence). J gave up 6 bases and V 3 bases, and 9 bases lay outside the gene matches.

V gene TRBV4-1 combines with J gene TRBJ2-7; tentatively, D is TRBD1 (5 bases). Germline loops: CDR1 MGHRA, CDR2 YSYEKL. This CDR3 comprises 15 residues. The germline V and J ends were trimmed by 0 bases and 3 bases, with 12 bases remaining between them. The CDR3 DNA reads as TGCGCCAGCAGCCAAGATCCACAGGAGTACTACGAGCAGTACTTC. This codes for CASSQDPQEYYEQYF.

This chain connects TRBV6-1 to TRBJ2-1; D not resolved. Trimming left V 7 bases short and J 10 bases short, with 11 bases between. This CDR3 comprises 11 residues. Germline-derived CDR1 and CDR2 are MNHNS and SASEGT. CDR3 sequence reads: CASIVGWEQFF. CDR3 coding DNA: TGTGCCAGCATCGTAGGCTGGGAGCAGTTCTTC.

The count of this clone is one. The gene calls are TRBV5-5 and TRBJ1-2, with 11 bases that match TRBD1. Per germline, CDR1 SGHKS and CDR2 YYEKEE (reference sequence). The J segment lost 2 bases and the V segment lost 4 bases, leaving 4 bases of the junction unmatched. The CDR3 consists of 15 residues. This CDR3 is CASSGWTGGNYGYTF. CDR3 in DNA: TGTGCCAGCAGCGGCTGGACAGGGGGCAACTATGGCTACACCTTC. Full variable domain (outside the CDR3, taken from reference TRBV5-5 and TRBJ1-2): DAGVTQSPTHLIKTRGQQVTLRCSPISGHKSVSWYQQVLGQGPQFIFQYYEKEERGRGNFPDRFSARQFPNYSSELNVNALLLGDSALYLCASSGWTGGNYGYTFGSGTRLTVV.

This chain's CDR3 is CASSYSATEKLFF. The DNA of the CDR3 is TGTGCCAGCAGTTACTCGGCCACCGAAAAACTGTTTTTT. The chain links TRBV6-5 to TRBJ1-4; D gene uncertain. Per germline, CDR1 MNHEY and CDR2 SVGAGI. Trimming took 0 bases from V and 8 from J, leaving 7 bases between them. CDR3 length equals 13 residues.